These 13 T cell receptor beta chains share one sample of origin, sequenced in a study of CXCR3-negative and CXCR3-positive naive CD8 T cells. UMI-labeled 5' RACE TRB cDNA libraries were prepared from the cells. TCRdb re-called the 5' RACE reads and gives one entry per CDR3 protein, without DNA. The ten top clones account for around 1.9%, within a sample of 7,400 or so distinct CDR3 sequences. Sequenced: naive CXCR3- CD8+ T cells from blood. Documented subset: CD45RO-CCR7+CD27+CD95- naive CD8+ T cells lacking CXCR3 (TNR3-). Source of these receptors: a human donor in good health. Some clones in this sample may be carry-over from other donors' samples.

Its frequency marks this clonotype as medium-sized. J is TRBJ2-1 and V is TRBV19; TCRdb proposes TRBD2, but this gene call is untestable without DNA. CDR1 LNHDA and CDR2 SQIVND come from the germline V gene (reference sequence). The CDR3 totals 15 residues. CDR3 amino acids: CASSTGLDTYNEQFF.

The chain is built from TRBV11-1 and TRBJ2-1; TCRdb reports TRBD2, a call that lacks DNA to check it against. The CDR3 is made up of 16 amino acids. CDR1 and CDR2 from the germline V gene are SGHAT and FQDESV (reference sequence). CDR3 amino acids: CASSAPPRGAYNEQFF. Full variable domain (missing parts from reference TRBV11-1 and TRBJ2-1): EAEVAQSPRYKITEKSQAVAFWCDPISGHATLYWYRQILGQGPELLVQFQDESVVDDSQLPKDRFSAERLKGVDSTLKIQPAELGDSAMYLCASSAPPRGAYNEQFFGPGTRLTVL.

The CDR3 here is CSVEEGSPTYEQYF. This chain links TRBV29-1 with TRBJ2-7. CDR3 length: 14 amino acids. Germline V gene data show CDR1 as SQVTM and CDR2 as ANQGSEA.

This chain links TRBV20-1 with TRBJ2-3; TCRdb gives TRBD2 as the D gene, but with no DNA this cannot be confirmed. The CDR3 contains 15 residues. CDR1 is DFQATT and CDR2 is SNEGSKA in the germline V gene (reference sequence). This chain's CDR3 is CSATRTSYVADTQYF.

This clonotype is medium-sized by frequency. The CDR3 is CASRDSGQLSPYEQYF. The rearrangement joins TRBV28 to TRBJ2-7; TCRdb names TRBD2, which stays unverified in the absence of DNA. CDR3 length: 16 residues. Germline values: CDR1 MDHEN, CDR2 SYDVKM. Complete variable domain (other parts from reference TRBV28 and TRBJ2-7): DVKVTQSSRYLVKRTGEKVFLECVQDMDHENMFWYRQDPGLGLRLIYFSYDVKMKEKGDIPEGYSVSREKKERFSLILESASTNQTSMYLCASRDSGQLSPYEQYFGPGTRLTVT.

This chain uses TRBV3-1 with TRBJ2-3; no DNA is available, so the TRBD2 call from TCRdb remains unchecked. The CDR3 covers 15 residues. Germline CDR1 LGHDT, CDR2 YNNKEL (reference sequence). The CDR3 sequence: CASSHGLAGADTQYF.

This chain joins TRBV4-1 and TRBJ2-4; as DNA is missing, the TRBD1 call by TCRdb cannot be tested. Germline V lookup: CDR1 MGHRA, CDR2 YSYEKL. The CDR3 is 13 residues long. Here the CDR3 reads CASSQEGEPGRHF.

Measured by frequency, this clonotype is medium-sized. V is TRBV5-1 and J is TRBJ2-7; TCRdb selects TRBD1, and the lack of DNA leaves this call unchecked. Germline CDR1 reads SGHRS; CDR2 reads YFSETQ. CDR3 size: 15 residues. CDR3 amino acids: CASSSGINRAWEQYF.

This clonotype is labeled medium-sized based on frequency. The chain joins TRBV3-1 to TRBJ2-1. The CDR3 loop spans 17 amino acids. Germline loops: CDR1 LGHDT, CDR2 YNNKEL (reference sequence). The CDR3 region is CASSQDLTGGLYNEQFF.

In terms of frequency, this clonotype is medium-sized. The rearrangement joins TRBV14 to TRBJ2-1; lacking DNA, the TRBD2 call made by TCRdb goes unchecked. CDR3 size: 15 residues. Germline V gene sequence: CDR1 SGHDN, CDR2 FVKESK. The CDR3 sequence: CASSQDQGLANEQFF.

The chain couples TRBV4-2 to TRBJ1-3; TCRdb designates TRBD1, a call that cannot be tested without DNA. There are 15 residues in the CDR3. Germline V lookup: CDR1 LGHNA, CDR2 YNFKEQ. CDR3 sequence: CASTPGASSGNTIYF.

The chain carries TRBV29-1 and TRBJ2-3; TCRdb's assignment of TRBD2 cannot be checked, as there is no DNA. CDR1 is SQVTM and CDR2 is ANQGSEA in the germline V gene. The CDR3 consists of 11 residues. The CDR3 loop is CSVRAPDTQYF.

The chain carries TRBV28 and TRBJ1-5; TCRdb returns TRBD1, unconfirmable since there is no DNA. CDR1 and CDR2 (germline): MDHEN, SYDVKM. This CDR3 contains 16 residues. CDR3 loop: CASSSRQPDVNQPQHF.